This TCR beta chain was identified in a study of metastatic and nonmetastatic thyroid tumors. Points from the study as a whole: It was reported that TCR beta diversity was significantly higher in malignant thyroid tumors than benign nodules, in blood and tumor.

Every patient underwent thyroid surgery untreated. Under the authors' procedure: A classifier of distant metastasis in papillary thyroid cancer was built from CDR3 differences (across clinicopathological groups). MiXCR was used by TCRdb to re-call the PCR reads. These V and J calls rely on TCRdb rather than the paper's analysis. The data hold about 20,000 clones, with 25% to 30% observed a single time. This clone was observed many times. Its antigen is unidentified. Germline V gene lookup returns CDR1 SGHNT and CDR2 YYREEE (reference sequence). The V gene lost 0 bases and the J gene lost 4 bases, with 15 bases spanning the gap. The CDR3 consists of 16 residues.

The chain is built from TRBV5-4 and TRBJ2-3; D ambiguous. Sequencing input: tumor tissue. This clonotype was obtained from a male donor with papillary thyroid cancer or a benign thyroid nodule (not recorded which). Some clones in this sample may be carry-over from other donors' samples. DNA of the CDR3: TGTGCCAGCAGCTTGGAGACTGGGCTCCAGCCAGATACGCAGTATTTT. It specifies CASSLETGLQPDTQYF.